The clone carrying this TCR beta chain was counted at least ten times. Its specificity is not known. This sample was included in a study of blood T cells in healthy people across ages. Study results and caveats: For the donors, CMV status was unknown and possibly confounded expanded clonotype changes.

Primed by a sample-barcoded 5' primer and a J-beta primer mix, a second PCR proceeded for roughly 7 to 12 cycles. At least 2.5 million CDR3-containing paired-end reads were obtained per sample. TCRdb recomputed calls from the 5' RACE reads with MiXCR, one row per CDR3 protein. The table shows about 1.4 million distinct CDR3 sequences, with approximately 60% occurring only once. J gave up 0 bases and V 3 bases, and 0 bases lay outside the gene matches. The CDR3 is 15 residues long. In germline, CDR1 is MNHNS, CDR2 SASEGT. The origin of this receptor is a man aged 18 to 29 in good health. The V gene is TRBV6-1, the J gene TRBJ2-7, with 12 bases lining up with TRBD2. Sequenced input: blood. In DNA form, the CDR3 reads TGTGCCAGCAGTGAGGGACTAGCGGGCTCCTACGAGCAGTACTTC. Translated, it gives CASSEGLAGSYEQYF.